These 14 T cell receptor beta chains were all obtained from the same sample, sequenced in a study of regulatory T cells in long-lasting Graves disease. Time point in this sample: newly diagnosed GD, antithyroid drugs for less than 3 months. TCR sequences were obtained from RNA taken from PBMCs. According to the study, TCR beta libraries were built with iRepertoire HTBI primers and CDR3-region Arm-PCR. TCRdb re-analysed the multiplex PCR reads in MiXCR, keeping a single row per CDR3 protein. The table lists some 460,000 distinct CDR3 sequences, around 15% of them singletons, with 9.5% to 15% in the top ten. The data were also submitted as part of a second study, on T cells in Graves' hyperthyroidism and ophthalmopathy.

The material was peripheral blood mononuclear cells (PBMCs), obtained at new diagnosis, from a patient treated with antithyroid drugs. The receptors were gathered from a man aged 35 to 55 with Graves disease.

This clonotype has a count of ten or more. The V and J genes are TRBV20-1 and TRBJ1-4; D might be TRBD1 (6 bases). The germline V gene encodes CDR1 DFQATT and CDR2 SNEGSKA (reference sequence). The CDR3 consists of 13 residues. V lost 5 bases, J lost 5 bases, and 12 bases lay in between. The CDR3: CSALGGGNEKLFF. CDR3 sequence (DNA): TGCAGTGCTCTTGGGGGCGGGAATGAAAAACTGTTTTTT.

In this sample, this clonotype turned up many times. The J gene is TRBJ1-4, the V gene TRBV30, with TRBD1 as a possible D gene (6 bases). Trimming removed 3 bases at V and 4 bases at J, with 15 bases between. Germline loops: CDR1 GTSNPN, CDR2 SVGIG (reference sequence). The CDR3 is made up of 15 amino acids. The DNA of the CDR3 is TGTGCCTGGAGCAAGACCGGACAGCTTAATGAAAAACTGTTTTTT. This codes for CAWSKTGQLNEKLFF.

A word on this clonotype: Its ends do not fully match the called genes, so a read error is possible. The chain carries TRBV28 and TRBJ2-7; 9 nucleotides line up with TRBD1. This CDR3 spans 14 amino acids. From germline, CDR1 is MDHEN and CDR2 SYDVKM. The CDR3 bases are TGTGCCTGCAGTTCCCCGGGACAGGGAAGCGAGCAGTACTTC. Translated: CACSSPGQGSEQYF.

This clonotype has just one count. The chain recombines TRBV13 with TRBJ2-2; D is unresolved. The germline V and J ends were trimmed by 8 bases and 5 bases, with 6 bases remaining between them. The CDR3 length is 11 residues. Germline V CDR1 and CDR2: PRHDT, FYEKMQ (reference sequence). The CDR3 DNA sequence: TGTGCCAGCTGTAGTACCGGGGAGCTGTTTTTT. It specifies CASCSTGELFF.

This clonotype turned up a few times. The missing conserved phenylalanine or tryptophan at the end of this CDR3 makes a read error likely. The chain recombines TRBV20-1 with TRBJ2-4; tentatively, D is TRBD1 (5 bases). Germline CDR1 is DFQATT and CDR2 is SNEGSKA (reference sequence). The CDR3 totals 15 residues. V was trimmed by 3 bases and J by 0 bases, leaving 12 bases between them. In DNA, the CDR3 is TGCAGTGCTAGTCCGAGACAGCTAGCCAAAAACATTCAGTACCTC. Residues: CSASPRQLAKNIQYL.

This clonotype was recorded at least ten times. This chain links TRBV6-5 with TRBJ2-1; 10 bases are a match to TRBD2. This CDR3 region has 18 residues. J was trimmed by 1 base and V by 4 bases; bases with no gene match: 10. From germline, CDR1 is MNHEY and CDR2 SVGAGI. The CDR3 loop reads CASSSLTTSGLSYNEQFF. As DNA, the CDR3 is TGTGCCAGCAGTTCCTTGACGACTAGCGGGCTTTCCTACAATGAGCAGTTCTTC.

There are many counts of this clonotype. The chain links TRBV3-1 to TRBJ2-7; 9 bases map to TRBD2. This CDR3 contains 18 residues. The V gene end was trimmed by 2 bases and the J gene end by 0 bases; junction bases not matched to a gene: 11. The germline gives CDR1 LGHDT, CDR2 YNNKEL (reference sequence). CDR3 amino acids: CASSQTSLAGSYSYEQYF. The CDR3 DNA reads TGTGCCAGCAGCCAAACGAGTCTAGCGGGATCCTACTCCTACGAGCAGTACTTC.

This clonotype was observed many times. The chain recombines TRBV20-1 with TRBJ2-7; TRBD2 is a possible D gene (6 bases). The ends were cut back, 3 bases at V and 4 bases at J, with 13 bases in the middle. CDR3 size: 13 residues. Germline V gene sequence: CDR1 DFQATT, CDR2 SNEGSKA (reference sequence). The CDR3, as DNA: TGCAGTGCTAGGGGGCGGGATTTGTACGAGCAGTACTTC. Protein product: CSARGRDLYEQYF.

This clonotype was seen many times. The J gene is TRBJ2-7, the V gene TRBV28; tentatively, D is TRBD1 (5 bases). There are 14 residues in the CDR3. V lost 3 bases, J lost 7 bases, and 16 bases lay in between. Germline V gene lookup returns CDR1 MDHEN and CDR2 SYDVKM. The DNA of the CDR3 is TGTGCCAGCAGTTTTGTCCAGGGTTCAGGGGAGCAGTACTTC. This gives the protein CASSFVQGSGEQYF.

The CDR3 DNA follows: TGCGCCAGCAGCCAAGAAGGAACGGGAGCGGGATACAATGAGCAGTTCTTC. Its protein product is CASSQEGTGAGYNEQFF. The gene calls are TRBV4-1 and TRBJ2-1, with TRBD2 matching 7 bases. Germline-derived CDR1 and CDR2 are MGHRA and YSYEKL. The CDR3 is made up of 17 amino acids. J was trimmed by 4 bases and V by 0 bases; bases with no gene match: 9.

This rearrangement joins TRBV19 to TRBJ2-6; D not certain. V dropped 9 bases and J dropped 1 base, with 10 bases sitting between them. The CDR3 loop spans 14 amino acids. Germline V CDR1 and CDR2: LNHDA, SQIVND (reference sequence). The CDR3 loop is CARGPGSGANVLTF. In nucleotides, the CDR3 is TGTGCCAGAGGGCCAGGATCTGGGGCCAACGTCCTGACTTTC.

This clonotype was counted only a few times. J is TRBJ2-5 and V is TRBV10-3; D call uncertain. V lost 10 bases and J 5 bases, leaving 14 bases between the germline ends. The germline gives CDR1 ENHRY, CDR2 SYGVKD. The CDR3 length is 12 residues. The CDR3 DNA follows: TGTGCCACCAGCCTAGGCCGGGAGACCCAGTACTTC. Translated, it gives CATSLGRETQYF.

A few counts support this clonotype. The chain uses TRBV20-1 and TRBJ2-1; possible D gene TRBD1, 6 bases. CDR1 DFQATT and CDR2 SNEGSKA come from the germline V gene (reference sequence). V shed 3 bases and J shed 8 bases, with 17 bases lying between them. The CDR3 covers 14 residues. CDR3 DNA: TGCAGTGCTAGTAGGCCCCTGGGGGCCCATGAGCAGTTCTTC. Its translation is CSASRPLGAHEQFF.

The chain is built from TRBV7-9 and TRBJ2-2, with 10 bases matching TRBD1. Trimming at V came to 1 base and at J to 4 bases, leaving 3 bases not matched to a gene. Per germline, CDR1 SEHNR and CDR2 FQNEAQ (reference sequence). The CDR3 consists of 16 residues. The CDR3: CASSLVGTGATGELFF. The CDR3 DNA is TGTGCCAGCAGCTTAGTCGGGACAGGGGCCACCGGGGAGCTGTTTTTT. Combining the CDR3 with reference TRBV7-9 and TRBJ2-2 gives the whole variable domain DTGVSQNPRHKITKRGQNVTFRCDPISEHNRLYWYRQTLGQGPEFLTYFQNEAQLEKSRLLSDRFSAERPKGSFSTLEIQRTEQGDSAMYLCASSLVGTGATGELFFGEGSRLTVL.